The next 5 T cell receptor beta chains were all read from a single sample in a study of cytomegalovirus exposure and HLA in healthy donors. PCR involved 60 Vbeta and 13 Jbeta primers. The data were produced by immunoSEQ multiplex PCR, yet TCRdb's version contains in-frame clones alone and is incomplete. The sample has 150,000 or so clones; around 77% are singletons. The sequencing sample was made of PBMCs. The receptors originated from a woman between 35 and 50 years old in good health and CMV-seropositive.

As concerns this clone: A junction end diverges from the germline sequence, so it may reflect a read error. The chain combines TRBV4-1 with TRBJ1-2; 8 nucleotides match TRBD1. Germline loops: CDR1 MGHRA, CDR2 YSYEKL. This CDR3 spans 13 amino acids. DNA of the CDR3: TGCGCCAGCAGCCAAGTCACTGGGACAGGCCTTTACTTC. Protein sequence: CASSQVTGTGLYF.

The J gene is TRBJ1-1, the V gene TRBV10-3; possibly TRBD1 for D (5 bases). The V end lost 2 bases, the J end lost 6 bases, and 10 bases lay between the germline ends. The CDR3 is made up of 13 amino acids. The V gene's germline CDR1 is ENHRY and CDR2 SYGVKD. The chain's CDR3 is CAISERRDSEAFF. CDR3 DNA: TGTGCCATCAGTGAGCGGAGGGACTCTGAAGCTTTCTTT.

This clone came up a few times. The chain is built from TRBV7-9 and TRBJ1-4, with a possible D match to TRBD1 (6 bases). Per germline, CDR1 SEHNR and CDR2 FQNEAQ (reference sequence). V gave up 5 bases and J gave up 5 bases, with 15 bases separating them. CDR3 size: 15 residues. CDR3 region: CASSRTGTPNEKLFF. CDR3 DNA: TGTGCCAGCAGCCGAACCGGGACACCCAATGAAAAACTGTTTTTT. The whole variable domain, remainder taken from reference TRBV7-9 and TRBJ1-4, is DTGVSQNPRHKITKRGQNVTFRCDPISEHNRLYWYRQTLGQGPEFLTYFQNEAQLEKSRLLSDRFSAERPKGSFSTLEIQRTEQGDSAMYLCASSRTGTPNEKLFFGSGTQLSVL.

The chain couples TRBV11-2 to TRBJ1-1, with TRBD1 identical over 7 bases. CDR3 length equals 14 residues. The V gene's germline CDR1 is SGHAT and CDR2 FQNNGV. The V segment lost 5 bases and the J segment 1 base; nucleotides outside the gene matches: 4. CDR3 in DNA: TGTGCCAGCAGCCCGAGGACAGGGAACACTGAAGCTTTCTTT. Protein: CASSPRTGNTEAFF. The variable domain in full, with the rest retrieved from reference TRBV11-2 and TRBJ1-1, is EAGVAQSPRYKIIEKRQSVAFWCNPISGHATLYWYQQILGQGPKLLIQFQNNGVVDDSQLPKDRFSAERLKGVDSTLKIQPAKLEDSAVYLCASSPRTGNTEAFFGQGTRLTVV.

CDR3 sequence (DNA): TGTGCCAGCAAGGAGACAGGGGTTCTTTCGGTGGATGAGCAGTTCTTC. Translation gives CASKETGVLSVDEQFF. The chain is built from TRBV2 and TRBJ2-1; 8 bases line up with TRBD1. The CDR3 covers 16 residues. CDR1 SNHLY and CDR2 FYNNEI come from the germline V gene. V trimming: 7 bases; J trimming: 8 bases; junction bases outside the gene matches: 16.